These T cell receptor beta chains were read from a single sample in a study of shared clonotypes between healthy human individuals. Sequencing used immunoSEQ multiplex PCR; TCRdb keeps in-frame clones, though not all of them. The repertoire holds some 2 million clones, with approximately 94% as singletons. The sequenced sample was naive CD8+ T cells sorted from blood. The receptors were gathered from a young man in good health. CDR3s include the opening cysteine and the closing phenylalanine or tryptophan. A D gene is named only where the DNA matches it firmly.

CASSKQGREETQYF TRBJ2-5 14 TRBV6-6 NA
CASNPTGLNQPQHF TRBJ1-5 14 TRBV19 TRBD1
CASSLEQGSPYEQYF TRBJ2-7 15 TRBV5-8 NA
CASSPTPNEQFF TRBJ2-1 12 TRBV27 NA
CASRLPGSYEQYF TRBJ2-7 13 TRBV5-6 NA
CATSRVGGTTTDTQYF TRBJ2-3 16 TRBV15 TRBD2
CASSLGGQGIADTQYF TRBJ2-3 16 TRBV7-2 TRBD1
CASSLGNEQFF TRBJ2-1 11 TRBV11-2 NA
CASSVTSGLYNEQFF TRBJ2-1 15 TRBV6-4 TRBD2
CASSLMGTEAFF TRBJ1-1 12 TRBV7-9 NA
CSAGVGGQFF TRBJ2-1 10 TRBV20-1 NA
CASRVMAVGNTIYF TRBJ1-3 14 TRBV4-1 NA
CAINQAPSYEQYF TRBJ2-7 13 TRBV10-3 NA
CASSLSGAPDTQYF TRBJ2-3 14 TRBV13 NA
CASSGVDLPLHF TRBJ1-6 12 TRBV6-1 NA
CASSEASLYKPQHF TRBJ1-5 14 TRBV6-1 NA
CASSARDHGYTF TRBJ1-2 12 TRBV9 NA
CASSLFKGWNDEQYF TRBJ2-7 15 TRBV5-1 NA
CASSQRGEGNTEAFF TRBJ1-1 15 TRBV4-1 NA
CASTAPEPGANVLTF TRBJ2-6 15 TRBV9 NA
CASSSPDRGHNEQFF TRBJ2-1 15 TRBV7-9 TRBD1
CASSPTSKLYSYEQYF TRBJ2-7 16 TRBV5-1 TRBD2
CASSLAGGVGYEQYF TRBJ2-7 15 TRBV13 NA
CASKYDGTLNTEAFF TRBJ1-1 15 TRBV18 NA
CASAVDWGDDEQYF TRBJ2-7 14 TRBV27 NA
CASSAPRSVGEETQYF TRBJ2-5 16 TRBV9 NA
CASSSGGAGTEAFF TRBJ1-1 14 TRBV27 TRBD1
CASSYTAGGSEQFF TRBJ2-1 14 TRBV6-5 NA
CASSLTGEIYF TRBJ1-3 11 TRBV7-9 TRBD1
CASRQGGPEAFF TRBJ1-1 12 TRBV13 NA
CASSHAGPRAYNEQFF TRBJ2-1 16 TRBV27 NA
CASSGLARVNTGELFF TRBJ2-2 16 TRBV7-8 NA
CASSPYSTDTQYF TRBJ2-3 13 TRBV27 NA
CASSLMGGAHGYTF TRBJ1-2 14 TRBV5-8 NA
CASSSGTGYHNEQFF TRBJ2-1 15 TRBV6-5 TRBD1
CSVLLGASDGYTF TRBJ1-2 13 TRBV29-1 NA
CASSPTAGASTDTQYF TRBJ2-3 16 TRBV7-9 NA
CASSMLAGGYNEQFF TRBJ2-1 15 TRBV10-2 TRBD2
CASSYTGTASYEQYF TRBJ2-7 15 TRBV6-5 TRBD1
CASSFGTTYEQYF TRBJ2-7 13 TRBV11-2 NA
CASSQGRLAGVFDEQFF TRBJ2-1 17 TRBV4-3 TRBD2
CASSQDPPGGGSYEQYF TRBJ2-7 17 TRBV4-1 NA
CASSSDSQASQYF TRBJ2-7 13 TRBV5-5 NA
CASRLFGHMNTEAFF TRBJ1-1 15 TRBV27 NA
CASSTRAGGSYNEQFF TRBJ2-1 16 TRBV27 TRBD2
CASSLTENTEAFF TRBJ1-1 13 TRBV11-3 NA
CASSELVTSKYEQFF TRBJ2-1 15 TRBV6-1 TRBD2
CASSVLGINEKLFF TRBJ1-4 14 TRBV6-1 NA
CASSLLQNTEAFF TRBJ1-1 13 TRBV5-1 NA
CASSLQNTGELFF TRBJ2-2 13 TRBV14 NA
CASSQVPPEQFF TRBJ2-1 12 TRBV4-1 NA